This T cell receptor beta chain is drawn from a study of shared clonotypes between healthy human individuals (dated by TCRdb to 2020 to 2021). Study-wide context: The cohort included three men and two women between 18 and 49 years of age. For each donor, three plates each were used for CD4 naive and CD4 memory, two plates were used for CD8 naive, and one plate was used for CD8 memory. To estimate repertoire size and how much clonotype sharing occurs between individuals, the study deeply sequenced the blood TCR repertoires of roughly 5 healthy adults. To increase sequencing depth and limit assay-specific biases, different laboratories used diverse techniques to prepare libraries and sequence TCR repertoires. Leukapheresis yielded between about 0.94 and 10 billion PBMCs per donor.

As encoded in the germline V gene, CDR1 is LGHNA while CDR2 is YSLEER. V trim: 4 bases; J trim: 3 bases; unmatched bases: 13. The cysteine opens and the phenylalanine closes a CDR3 of 17 amino acids. Solely the CDR3 DNA is kept, with 51 bases framed from the first base. Findings and caveats that apply to the study as a whole: Incomplete sequencing was indicated by rarefaction of sorted-subset datasets, despite the large sequencing depth. Roughly 5% of naive CD4, approximately 3.7% of naive CD8, roughly 2.4% of memory CD4, and over 0.35% of memory CD8 clonotypes were shared across a few donors. Clonotypes shared by all four sorted-subset donors showed higher generation probabilities than non-shared clonotypes. Naive subsets generally had larger estimated clonotype richness than memory subsets. The genetic and exposure-history diversity represented was limited by the small number of donors. Pairwise subsampling indicated that sequencing depth was expected to affect the degree of clonotype sharing among donors. Sampling was restricted to blood, and TCR repertoires in tissue are likely to differ from TCR repertoires in blood.

The donors were healthy, HIV-negative adults with no recently reported acute infections or vaccinations. Every donor was a Caucasian adult residing in Nashville, Tennessee, USA. Magnetic negative selection was used to enrich CD4+ T cells, after which naive cells were positively selected on CD45RA and the negative fraction became the memory subset. After blood collection by leukapheresis, PBMCs were isolated using Ficoll-Histopaque density gradient centrifugation and then cryopreserved in the vapor phase of liquid nitrogen. Purity and quantity of every magnetically sorted T cell population were checked by analytical flow cytometry. From each sorted fraction, genomic DNA was isolated and quantified by UV absorbance on a Nanodrop 2000c. As regards this clone: The target of this receptor is not known. No base-level quality is on record; no much larger clone is a single base apart.

TCR CDR3 regions were amplified from genomic DNA by multiplex PCR using the deep immunoSEQ assay. For each cell subset, the extracted genomic DNA was distributed evenly across all wells of several immunoSEQ 96-well plates, and each plate served as one replicate. For sorted subsets, about 0.2 ug genomic DNA, equal to 25,000 to 35,000 T cell genomes, was loaded into each replicate PCR. The purified libraries were quantified using a Qubit 3.0 fluorometer, sized with a Bioanalyzer 2100, and then quantified again using the KAPA Library Quantification kit. Every immunoSEQ 96-well plate was sequenced on a separate single-read 150-cycle Illumina NextSeq 550 flow cell. Regarding the original processing steps: Because the immunoSEQ output included only junctional sequences and no quality scores, the filtering could not be the same as the filtering used for full-length reads. Sequences were annotated with PyIR, a Python wrapper for IgBLAST v1.9, and V/J genes and CDR3 were assigned using IMGT germline references. Reads were removed for weak V/J assignments (E-value above 1e-6), missing CDR3, stop codons, out-of-frame junctions, or ambiguous translated residues. V3J clonotypes were defined by identical inferred V gene, J gene, and CDR3 amino acid sequence. To compute the percentage overlap between repertoires, the number of shared unique clonotypes was divided by the size of the smaller repertoire. Repertoire richness was assessed with RTK rarefaction, the Chao1 estimator, and Recon v2.1 estimates of unobserved clonotypes. For all TCRbeta clonotypes obtained by the gDNA method from a few donors, generation probabilities were computed with OLGA. Imported from immuneACCESS, the table was reduced by TCRdb to in-frame sequences with V and J called. These copies leave out some clones; in studies compared against another copy, an unresolved V gene accounts for under half, and the cause of the remainder is not known. The DNA was the basis for D and trimming; V, J and clone size are from that table. The sample yields some 2,500,000 clones; 92% were counted once. The top ten hold 0.37% of the sample.

The rearranged segments are TRBV4-3 and TRBJ1-2; 8 nucleotides in the junction match TRBD1. Sequencing input: naive CD4+ T cells from PBMCs. What this sample's cell subset or site label stands for: CD45RA+ positively selected. The receptor comes from a man between 18 and 35 years old in good health. Some clones in this sample may be carry-over from other donors' samples. CDR3 region: CASSRERTGKIYYGYTF. The nucleotide sequence is given as TGCGCCAGCAGCCGTGAACGGACAGGGAAGATCTACTATGGCTACACCTTC.